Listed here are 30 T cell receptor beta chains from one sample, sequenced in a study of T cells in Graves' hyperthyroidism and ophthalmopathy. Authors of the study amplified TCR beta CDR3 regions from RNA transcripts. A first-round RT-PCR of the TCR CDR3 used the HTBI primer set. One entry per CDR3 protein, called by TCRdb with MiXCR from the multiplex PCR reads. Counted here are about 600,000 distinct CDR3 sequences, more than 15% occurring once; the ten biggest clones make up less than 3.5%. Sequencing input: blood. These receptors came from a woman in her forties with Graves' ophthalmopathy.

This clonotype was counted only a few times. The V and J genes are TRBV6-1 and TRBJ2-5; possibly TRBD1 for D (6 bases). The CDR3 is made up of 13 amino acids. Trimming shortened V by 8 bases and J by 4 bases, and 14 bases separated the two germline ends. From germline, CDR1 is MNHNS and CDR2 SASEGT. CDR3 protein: CASGTQGGETQYF. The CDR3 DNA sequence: TGTGCCAGCGGTACACAGGGTGGAGAGACCCAGTACTTC.

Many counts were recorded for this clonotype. This chain's CDR3 is CASSPVLSTGGYTF. CDR3 nucleotides: TGTGCCAGCAGCCCAGTCCTCTCGACTGGGGGCTACACCTTC. The chain recombines TRBV11-2 with TRBJ1-2; unclear D gene. The CDR3 is 14 amino acids. The V and J ends lost 5 bases and 8 bases respectively, with 18 bases between them. Germline V gene sequence: CDR1 SGHAT, CDR2 FQNNGV. The entire variable domain, with the rest obtained from reference TRBV11-2 and TRBJ1-2, is as follows: EAGVAQSPRYKIIEKRQSVAFWCNPISGHATLYWYQQILGQGPKLLIQFQNNGVVDDSQLPKDRFSAERLKGVDSTLKIQPAKLEDSAVYLCASSPVLSTGGYTFGSGTRLTVV.

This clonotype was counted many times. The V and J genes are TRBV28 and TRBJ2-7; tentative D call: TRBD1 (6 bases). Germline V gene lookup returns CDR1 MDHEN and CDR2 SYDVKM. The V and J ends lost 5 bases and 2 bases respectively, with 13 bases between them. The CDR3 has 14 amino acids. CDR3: CASSRTVGPYEQYF. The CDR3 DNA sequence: TGTGCCAGCAGTCGGACAGTTGGCCCCTACGAGCAGTACTTC.

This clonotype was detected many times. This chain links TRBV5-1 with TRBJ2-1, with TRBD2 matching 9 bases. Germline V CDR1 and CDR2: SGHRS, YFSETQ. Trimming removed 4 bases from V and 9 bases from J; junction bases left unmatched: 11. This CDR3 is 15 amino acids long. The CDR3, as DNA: TGCGCCAGCAGCGCCTTAGCGGGAGCGGTACTTGAGCAGTTCTTC. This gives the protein CASSALAGAVLEQFF.

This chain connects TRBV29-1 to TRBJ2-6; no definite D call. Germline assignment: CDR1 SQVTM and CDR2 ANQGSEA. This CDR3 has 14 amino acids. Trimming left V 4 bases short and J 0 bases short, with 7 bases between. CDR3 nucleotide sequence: TGCAGCGTTGCTAACTACTCTGGGGCCAACGTCCTGACTTTC. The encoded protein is CSVANYSGANVLTF.

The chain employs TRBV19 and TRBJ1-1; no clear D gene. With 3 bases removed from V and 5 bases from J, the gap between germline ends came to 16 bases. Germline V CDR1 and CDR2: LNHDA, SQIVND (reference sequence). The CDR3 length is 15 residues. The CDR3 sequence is CASSMVEGARTEAFF. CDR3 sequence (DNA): TGTGCCAGTAGTATGGTGGAAGGCGCGCGGACTGAAGCTTTCTTT.

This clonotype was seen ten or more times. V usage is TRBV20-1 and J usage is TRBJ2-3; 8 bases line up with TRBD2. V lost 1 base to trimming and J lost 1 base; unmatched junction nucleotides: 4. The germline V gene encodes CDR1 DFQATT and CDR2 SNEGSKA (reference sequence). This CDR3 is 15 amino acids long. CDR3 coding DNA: TGCAGTGCTAGAGGGCCGACTAGCGGCACAGATACGCAGTATTTT. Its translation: CSARGPTSGTDTQYF.

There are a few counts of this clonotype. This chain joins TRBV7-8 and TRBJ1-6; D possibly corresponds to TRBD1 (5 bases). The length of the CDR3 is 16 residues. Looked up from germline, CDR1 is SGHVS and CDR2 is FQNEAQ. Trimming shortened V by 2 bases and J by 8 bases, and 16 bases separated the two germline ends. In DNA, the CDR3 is TGTGCCAGCAGCTTACAGACTAGCGGGGCCTATTCACCCCTCCACTTT. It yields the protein CASSLQTSGAYSPLHF.

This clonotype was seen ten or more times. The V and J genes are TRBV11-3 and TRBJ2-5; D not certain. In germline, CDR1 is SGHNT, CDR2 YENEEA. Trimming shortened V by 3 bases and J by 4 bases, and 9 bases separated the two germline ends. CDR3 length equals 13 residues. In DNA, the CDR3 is TGTGCCAGCAGCTTTCGATTCGGAGAGACCCAGTACTTC. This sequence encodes CASSFRFGETQYF.

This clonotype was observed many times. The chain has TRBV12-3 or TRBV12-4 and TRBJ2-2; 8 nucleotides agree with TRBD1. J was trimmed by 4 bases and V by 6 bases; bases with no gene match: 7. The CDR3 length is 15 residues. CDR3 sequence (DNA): TGTGCCAGCAGCTTGGACAGGGTGGGCACCGGGGAGCTGTTTTTT. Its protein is CASSLDRVGTGELFF.

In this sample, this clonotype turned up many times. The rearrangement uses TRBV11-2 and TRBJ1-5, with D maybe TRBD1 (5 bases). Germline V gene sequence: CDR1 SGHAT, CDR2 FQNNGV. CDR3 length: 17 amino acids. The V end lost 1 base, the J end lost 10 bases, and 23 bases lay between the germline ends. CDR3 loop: CASSLGVGGGEGRPQHF. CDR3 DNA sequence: TGTGCCAGCAGCTTAGGGGTTGGGGGGGGAGAAGGGCGTCCCCAGCATTTT.

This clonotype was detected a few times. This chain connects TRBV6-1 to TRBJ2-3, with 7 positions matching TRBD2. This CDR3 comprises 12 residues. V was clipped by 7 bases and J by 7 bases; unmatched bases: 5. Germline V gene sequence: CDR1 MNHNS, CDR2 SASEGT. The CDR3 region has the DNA TGTGCCAGCACAGCGGGAACTAATACGCAGTATTTT. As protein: CASTAGTNTQYF.

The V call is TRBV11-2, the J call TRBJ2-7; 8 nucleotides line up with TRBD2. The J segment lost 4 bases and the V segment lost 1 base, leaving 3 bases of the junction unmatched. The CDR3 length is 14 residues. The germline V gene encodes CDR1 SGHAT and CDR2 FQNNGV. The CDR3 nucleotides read TGTGCCAGCAGCTTAGCGGGGGGGGGGTACGAGCAGTACTTC. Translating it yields CASSLAGGGYEQYF.

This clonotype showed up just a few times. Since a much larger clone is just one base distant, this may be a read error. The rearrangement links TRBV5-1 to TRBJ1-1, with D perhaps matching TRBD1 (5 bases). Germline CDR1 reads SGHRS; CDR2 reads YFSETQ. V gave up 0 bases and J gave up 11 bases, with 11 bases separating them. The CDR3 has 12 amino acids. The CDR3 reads CASSLERGFAFF. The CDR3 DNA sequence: TGCGCCAGCAGCTTGGAACGGGGGTTCGCTTTCTTT.

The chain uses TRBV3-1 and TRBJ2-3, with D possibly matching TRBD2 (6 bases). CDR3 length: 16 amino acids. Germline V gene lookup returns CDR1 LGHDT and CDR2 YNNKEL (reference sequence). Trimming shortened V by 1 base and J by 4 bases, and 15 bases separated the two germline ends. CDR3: CASSQVGRGSADTQYF. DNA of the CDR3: TGTGCCAGCAGCCAAGTGGGGCGGGGCTCTGCAGATACGCAGTATTTT.

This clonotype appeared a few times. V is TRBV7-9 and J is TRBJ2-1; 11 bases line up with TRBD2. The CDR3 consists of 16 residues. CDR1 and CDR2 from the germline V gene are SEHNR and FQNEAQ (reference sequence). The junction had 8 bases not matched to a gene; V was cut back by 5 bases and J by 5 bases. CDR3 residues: CASSPSLAGVHNEQFF. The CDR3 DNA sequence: TGTGCCAGCAGCCCGTCACTAGCGGGGGTTCACAATGAGCAGTTCTTC. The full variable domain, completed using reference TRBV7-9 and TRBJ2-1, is DTGVSQNPRHKITKRGQNVTFRCDPISEHNRLYWYRQTLGQGPEFLTYFQNEAQLEKSRLLSDRFSAERPKGSFSTLEIQRTEQGDSAMYLCASSPSLAGVHNEQFFGPGTRLTVL.

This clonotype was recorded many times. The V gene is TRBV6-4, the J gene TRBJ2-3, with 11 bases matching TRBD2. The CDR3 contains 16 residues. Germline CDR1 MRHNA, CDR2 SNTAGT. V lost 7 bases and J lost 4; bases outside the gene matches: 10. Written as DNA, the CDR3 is TGTGCCAGCAATTCGTTAGCGGGAGGGGTCGCAGATACGCAGTATTTT. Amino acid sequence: CASNSLAGGVADTQYF.

CDR3 bases: TGCAGTGCTAGAGTGACAGGGGAGTGGGGCTACACCTTC. It yields the protein CSARVTGEWGYTF. The chain has TRBV20-1 and TRBJ1-2, with TRBD1 matching over 8 bases. The V and J ends lost 1 base and 8 bases, in that order; junction bases with no gene match: 6. The CDR3 runs 13 residues. CDR1 and CDR2 (germline): DFQATT, SNEGSKA (reference sequence).

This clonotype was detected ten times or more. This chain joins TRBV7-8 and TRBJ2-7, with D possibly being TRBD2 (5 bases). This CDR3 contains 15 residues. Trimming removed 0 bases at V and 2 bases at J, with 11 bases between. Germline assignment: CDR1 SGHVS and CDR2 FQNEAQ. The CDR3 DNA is TGTGCCAGCAGCTTAGCGGCCGGGGTGCCCTACGAGCAGTACTTC. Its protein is CASSLAAGVPYEQYF.

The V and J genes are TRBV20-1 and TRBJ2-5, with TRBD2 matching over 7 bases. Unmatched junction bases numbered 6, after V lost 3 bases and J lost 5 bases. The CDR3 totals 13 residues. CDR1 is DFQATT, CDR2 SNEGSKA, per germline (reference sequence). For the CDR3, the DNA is TGCAGTGCTAGGGGGGGGTTTGGTGAGACCCAGTACTTC. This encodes CSARGGFGETQYF.

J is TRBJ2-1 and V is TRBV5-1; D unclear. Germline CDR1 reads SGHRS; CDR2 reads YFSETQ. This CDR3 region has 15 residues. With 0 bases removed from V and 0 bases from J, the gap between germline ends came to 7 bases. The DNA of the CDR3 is TGCGCCAGCAGCTTGGGAATAGTCTCCTACAATGAGCAGTTCTTC. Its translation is CASSLGIVSYNEQFF.

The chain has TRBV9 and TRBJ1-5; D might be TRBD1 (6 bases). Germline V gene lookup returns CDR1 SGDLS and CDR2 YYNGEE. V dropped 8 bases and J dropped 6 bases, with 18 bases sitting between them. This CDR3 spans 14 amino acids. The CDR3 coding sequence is TGTGCCAGAGCACACAGGGAGCAGGGTCAGCCCCAGCATTTT. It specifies CARAHREQGQPQHF.

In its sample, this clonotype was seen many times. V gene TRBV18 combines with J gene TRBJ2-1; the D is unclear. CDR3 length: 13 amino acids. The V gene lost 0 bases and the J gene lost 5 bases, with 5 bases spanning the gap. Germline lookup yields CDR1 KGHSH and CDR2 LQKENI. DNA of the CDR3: TGTGCCAGCTCACCACCTAAAAACAATGAGCAGTTCTTC. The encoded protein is CASSPPKNNEQFF.

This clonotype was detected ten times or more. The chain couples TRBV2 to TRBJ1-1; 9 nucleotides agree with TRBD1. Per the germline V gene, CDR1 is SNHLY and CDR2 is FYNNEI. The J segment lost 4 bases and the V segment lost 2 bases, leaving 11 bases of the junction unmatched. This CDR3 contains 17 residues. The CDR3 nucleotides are TGTGCCAGCAGTGAAACGCAAGGACAGGGGAGAAGCACTGAAGCTTTCTTT. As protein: CASSETQGQGRSTEAFF.

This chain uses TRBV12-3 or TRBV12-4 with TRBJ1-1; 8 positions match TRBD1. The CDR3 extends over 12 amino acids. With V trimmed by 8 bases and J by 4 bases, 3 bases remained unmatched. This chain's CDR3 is CASDRGGTEAFF. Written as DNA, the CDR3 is TGTGCCAGCGACAGGGGAGGCACTGAAGCTTTCTTT.

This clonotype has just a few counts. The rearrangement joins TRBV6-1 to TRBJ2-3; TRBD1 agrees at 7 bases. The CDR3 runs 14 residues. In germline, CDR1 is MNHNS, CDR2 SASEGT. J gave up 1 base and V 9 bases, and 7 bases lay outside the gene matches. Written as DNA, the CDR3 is TGTGCCAGTTCTAGGGGGCCCGGCACAGATACGCAGTATTTT. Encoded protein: CASSRGPGTDTQYF.

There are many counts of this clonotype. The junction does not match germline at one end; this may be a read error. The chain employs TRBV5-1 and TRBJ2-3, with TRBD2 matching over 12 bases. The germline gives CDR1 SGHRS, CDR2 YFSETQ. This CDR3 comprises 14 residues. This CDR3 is CASSGTSGTDTQYF. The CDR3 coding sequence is TGTGCCAGCAGCGGGACTAGCGGGACAGATACGCAGTATTTT.

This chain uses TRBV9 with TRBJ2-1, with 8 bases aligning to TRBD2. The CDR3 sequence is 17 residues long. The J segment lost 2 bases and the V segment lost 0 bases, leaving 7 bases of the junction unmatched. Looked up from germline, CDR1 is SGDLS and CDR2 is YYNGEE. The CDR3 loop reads CASSVGSSGSPYNEQFF. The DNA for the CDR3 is TGTGCCAGCAGCGTAGGTTCAAGCGGGAGCCCCTACAATGAGCAGTTCTTC.

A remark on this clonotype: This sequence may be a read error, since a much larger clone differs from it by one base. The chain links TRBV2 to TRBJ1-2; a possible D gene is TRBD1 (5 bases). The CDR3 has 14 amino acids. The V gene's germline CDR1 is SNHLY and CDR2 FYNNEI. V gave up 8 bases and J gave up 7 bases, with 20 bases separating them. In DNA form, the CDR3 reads TGTGCCAGCCGTGGATCCGGGACGTCAGGTGGCTACACCTTC. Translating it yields CASRGSGTSGGYTF.

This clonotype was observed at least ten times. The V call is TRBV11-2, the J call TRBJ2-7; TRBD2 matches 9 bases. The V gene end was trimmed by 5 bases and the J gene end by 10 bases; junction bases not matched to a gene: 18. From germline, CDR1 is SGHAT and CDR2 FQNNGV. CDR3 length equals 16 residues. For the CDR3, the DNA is TGTGCCAGCAGCACGGGGGCAGCGGGGGGTTTTTCGAGCCAGTACTTC. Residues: CASSTGAAGGFSSQYF.